Included here is one T cell receptor beta chain sequence, with context. Antigen unknown. This specimen comes from a study of cytomegalovirus exposure and HLA in healthy donors. Overall study findings and caveats: TCR beta sequences reportedly predicted most subjects' HLA-A and HLA-B alleles accurately. Some V segments could not be told apart, so they were left out, TRBV6-2 and TRBV6-3 among them.

The PCR made use of 60 Vbeta and 13 Jbeta primers. This table comes from immunoSEQ multiplex PCR, and its TCRdb copy is limited to in-frame clones, with some not included. The table shows around 110,000 clones, with roughly four fifths occurring only once. Per germline, CDR1 SGHTA and CDR2 FQGNSA. The CDR3 is 14 amino acids. Trimming removed 7 bases at V and 0 bases at J, with 12 bases between. This TCR derives from a man between 18 and 29 years old in good health and CMV-seronegative. The chain carries TRBV7-2 and TRBJ2-5; TRBD1 might be the D (6 bases). Sequenced material: PBMCs. CDR3 nucleotide sequence: TGTGCCAGCAACCAATACAGGGACCAAGAGACCCAGTACTTC. Protein sequence: CASNQYRDQETQYF. The whole variable domain, remainder taken from reference TRBV7-2 and TRBJ2-5, is GAGVSQSPSNKVTEKGKDVELRCDPISGHTALYWYRQSLGQGLEFLIYFQGNSAPDKSGLPSDRFSAERTGGSVSTLTIQRTQQEDSAVYLCASNQYRDQETQYFGPGTRLLVL.